Following are 21 T cell receptor beta chains from one sample sequenced in a study of blood T cell repertoires in COVID-19. Method: immunoSEQ multiplex PCR; TCRdb's copy keeps in-frame clones and lacks some. The sample includes 50,000 to 55,000 clones, about 82% seen only once; the top ten take 20% to 25%. The sample consisted of peripheral blood. Receptors were obtained from a woman at least 80 years old with acute or convalescent COVID-19.

This clone showed up just a few times. V usage is TRBV5-1 and J usage is TRBJ1-6; TRBD1 is a possible D gene (5 bases). This CDR3 contains 16 residues. Germline CDR1 and CDR2: SGHRS and YFSETQ. Deletions cut 1 base from V and 7 bases from J, with 15 bases between. The CDR3 DNA reads TGCGCCAGCAGCTTGACGGGGGGACGGTTAAATTCACCCCTCCACTTT. Protein: CASSLTGGRLNSPLHF.

This sequence joins TRBV2 and TRBJ1-6, with 11 bases identical to TRBD1. J lost 9 bases, V lost 6 bases, and 7 bases had no gene match. The CDR3 loop spans 15 amino acids. From germline, CDR1 is SNHLY and CDR2 FYNNEI. As DNA, the CDR3 is TGTGCCAGCAGGACTTCCGGGACAGGGGGTTCACCCCTCCACTTT. Translated, it gives CASRTSGTGGSPLHF.

The chain recombines TRBV19 with TRBJ1-6; 7 positions match TRBD1. Germline V gene lookup returns CDR1 LNHDA and CDR2 SQIVND (reference sequence). CDR3 length equals 15 residues. V lost 1 base and J lost 10; bases outside the gene matches: 7. The CDR3 here is CASSIGGQWGSPLHF. CDR3 DNA: TGTGCCAGTAGTATAGGGGGACAGTGGGGATCACCCCTCCACTTT.

The V gene is TRBV4-2, the J gene TRBJ1-1; 7 bases agree with TRBD1. Germline V CDR1 and CDR2: LGHNA, YNFKEQ. V lost 1 base to trimming and J lost 1 base; unmatched junction nucleotides: 3. This CDR3 has 15 amino acids. The CDR3 is CASSQGQGGNTEAFF. CDR3 bases: TGTGCCAGCAGCCAAGGACAGGGTGGGAACACTGAAGCTTTCTTT.

The rearrangement joins TRBV6-5 to TRBJ1-2, with D perhaps matching TRBD1 (6 bases). Germline V gene sequence: CDR1 MNHEY, CDR2 SVGAGI. Deletions cut 7 bases from V and 1 base from J, with 16 bases between. The CDR3 loop spans 15 amino acids. CDR3 sequence: CASTQRGGSNYGYTF. In DNA, the CDR3 is TGTGCCAGCACCCAACGGGGGGGCAGTAACTATGGCTACACCTTC.

This clone was picked up one time. V gene TRBV11-2 combines with J gene TRBJ2-1, with 9 positions matching TRBD2. Germline V lookup: CDR1 SGHAT, CDR2 FQNNGV. The V and J ends lost 3 bases and 6 bases, in that order; junction bases with no gene match: 3. The CDR3 has 14 residues. In DNA form, the CDR3 reads TGTGCCAGCAGCTTTTCACTAGCGGGCAATGAGCAGTTCTTC. Its translation: CASSFSLAGNEQFF.

The chain uses TRBV24-1 and TRBJ2-3, with TRBD2 matching 10 bases. V gave up 3 bases and J gave up 8 bases; unmatched junction bases: 10. The CDR3 is made up of 16 amino acids. Germline V gene sequence: CDR1 KGHDR, CDR2 SFDVKD. CDR3 loop: CATSDPRLAGDSTQYF. CDR3 in DNA: TGTGCCACCAGTGATCCCAGGCTAGCGGGAGACAGTACGCAGTATTTT.

This clone was picked up a small number of times. This chain joins TRBV19 and TRBJ1-6, with 8 bases aligning to TRBD1. The ends lost 6 bases at V and 10 bases at J; junction bases unmatched: 11. This CDR3 has 15 amino acids. In germline, CDR1 is LNHDA, CDR2 SQIVND (reference sequence). DNA for the CDR3: TGTGCCAGTAGCGGCGATGACAGGGGACGATCACCCCTCCACTTT. This encodes CASSGDDRGRSPLHF.

V is TRBV19 and J is TRBJ1-1; 7 bases fit TRBD1. The CDR3 loop spans 13 amino acids. J lost 5 bases, V lost 2 bases, and 2 bases had no gene match. In germline, CDR1 is LNHDA, CDR2 SQIVND (reference sequence). The DNA for the CDR3 is TGTGCCAGTAGTATACCAGGGGGAACTGAAGCTTTCTTT. Encoded protein: CASSIPGGTEAFF.

The chain combines TRBV6-5 with TRBJ2-1; TRBD2 aligns across 7 bases. V shed 10 bases and J 8 bases; nucleotides not matched to a gene: 14. From germline, CDR1 is MNHEY and CDR2 SVGAGI. The CDR3 runs to 14 residues. CDR3 nucleotides: TGTGCCACTGCGCGTGGGTCGGGGGGTTATGAGCAGTTCTTC. Amino acid sequence: CATARGSGGYEQFF.

Points on this clone: Additional DNA sequences in this sample encode the identical CDR3. The chain carries TRBV28 and TRBJ2-7; D unclear. The CDR3 runs to 11 residues. V shed 3 bases and J shed 4 bases, with 4 bases lying between them. Germline V gene data show CDR1 as MDHEN and CDR2 as SYDVKM. CDR3 sequence reads: CASSLRYEQYF. DNA for the CDR3: TGTGCCAGCAGTTTGCGGTACGAGCAGTACTTC. The full variable domain, with the rest looked up from reference TRBV28 and TRBJ2-7, is DVKVTQSSRYLVKRTGEKVFLECVQDMDHENMFWYRQDPGLGLRLIYFSYDVKMKEKGDIPEGYSVSREKKERFSLILESASTNQTSMYLCASSLRYEQYFGPGTRLTVT.

This rearrangement joins TRBV2 to TRBJ2-5; D perhaps matches TRBD1 (5 bases). Germline CDR1 and CDR2: SNHLY and FYNNEI. The CDR3 extends over 13 amino acids. Trimming left V 6 bases short and J 4 bases short, with 12 bases between. The CDR3 DNA sequence: TGTGCCAGCAGGGGGCAGGAAGGAGAGACCCAGTACTTC. It is translated as CASRGQEGETQYF.

V and J are TRBV18 and TRBJ1-5; 8 bases line up with TRBD1. This CDR3 region has 15 residues. Germline V gene sequence: CDR1 KGHSH, CDR2 LQKENI. Unmatched junction bases numbered 4, after V lost 3 bases and J lost 3 bases. The CDR3 region is CASSPPGGNNQPQHF. The DNA of the CDR3 is TGTGCCAGCTCACCTCCAGGGGGCAACAATCAGCCCCAGCATTTT.

The chain carries TRBV2 and TRBJ2-7; 10 positions agree with TRBD1. Germline V lookup: CDR1 SNHLY, CDR2 FYNNEI. V was clipped by 6 bases and J by 6 bases; unmatched bases: 11. The CDR3 runs 15 residues. CDR3 sequence reads: CASRKLLGQGGEQYF. In nucleotides, the CDR3 is TGTGCCAGCAGAAAACTACTAGGACAGGGGGGCGAGCAGTACTTC.

J is TRBJ1-5 and V is TRBV19; no clear D. The CDR3 runs 14 residues. Germline V CDR1 and CDR2: LNHDA, SQIVND (reference sequence). The V end was cut by 0 bases, the J end by 2 bases, with 5 bases between. The CDR3 is CASSIEAGNQPQHF. The DNA of the CDR3 is TGTGCCAGTAGTATAGAGGCAGGCAATCAGCCCCAGCATTTT.

The genes are TRBV15 and TRBJ1-3; D is unclear. The CDR3 is 15 residues long. CDR1 and CDR2 (germline): LNHNV, YYDKDF (reference sequence). Deletions cut 0 bases from V and 4 bases from J, with 10 bases between. DNA for the CDR3: TGTGCCACCAGCAGAGACCAGGTATCCGGAAACACCATATATTTT. This translates into CATSRDQVSGNTIYF.

The chain joins TRBV5-6 to TRBJ2-2; D is unresolved. The germline V and J ends were trimmed by 2 bases and 3 bases, with 5 bases remaining between them. CDR1 and CDR2 from the germline V gene are SGHDT and YYEEEE. The CDR3 runs 13 residues. The CDR3 coding sequence is TGTGCCAGCAGCTTTGGCTACACCGGGGAGCTGTTTTTT. It yields the protein CASSFGYTGELFF. The whole variable domain, remainder taken from reference TRBV5-6 and TRBJ2-2, is DAGVTQSPTHLIKTRGQQVTLRCSPKSGHDTVSWYQQALGQGPQFIFQYYEEEERQRGNFPDRFSGHQFPNYSSELNVNALLLGDSALYLCASSFGYTGELFFGEGSRLTVL.

The chain links TRBV11-2 to TRBJ2-3, with a weak D call TRBD2 (5 bases). The germline V gene encodes CDR1 SGHAT and CDR2 FQNNGV. The CDR3 covers 15 residues. V was cut by 1 base and J by 2 bases, with 10 bases left in between. CDR3 coding DNA: TGTGCCAGCAGCTTAGCGCCGGGGAACACAGATACGCAGTATTTT. Its protein product is CASSLAPGNTDTQYF.

The chain has TRBV30 and TRBJ2-3; 10 bases agree with TRBD2. From germline, CDR1 is GTSNPN and CDR2 SVGIG (reference sequence). V trimming: 8 bases; J trimming: 2 bases; junction bases outside the gene matches: 7. The CDR3 contains 14 residues. CDR3 in DNA: TGTGCCCACTCGCTAGCGGGAGTCACAGATACGCAGTATTTT. It specifies CAHSLAGVTDTQYF.

The chain couples TRBV28 to TRBJ1-1, with D tentatively TRBD1 (5 bases). Germline CDR1 MDHEN, CDR2 SYDVKM. V dropped 3 bases and J dropped 10 bases, with 15 bases sitting between them. CDR3 length: 13 residues. The CDR3 nucleotides are TGTGCCAGCAGTTTCGGGCAGGGTCGAGGAGCTTTCTTT. Amino acid sequence: CASSFGQGRGAFF.

V usage is TRBV19 and J usage is TRBJ2-3; weak D call: TRBD1 (5 bases). This CDR3 region has 14 residues. The germline CDR1 and CDR2 sequences are LNHDA and SQIVND (reference sequence). V lost 10 bases and J lost 1, with 15 bases in between. This chain's CDR3 is CATTQGSGTDTQYF. In DNA form, the CDR3 reads TGTGCCACCACCCAGGGTAGTGGCACAGATACGCAGTATTTT. Full variable domain (remainder filled in from reference TRBV19 and TRBJ2-3): DGGITQSPKYLFRKEGQNVTLSCEQNLNHDAMYWYRQDPGQGLRLIYYSQIVNDFQKGDIAEGYSVSREKKESFPLTVTSAQKNPTAFYLCATTQGSGTDTQYFGPGTRLTVL.